These 6 T cell receptor beta chains share one sample of origin, sequenced in a study of blood T cell repertoires in COVID-19. Using immunoSEQ multiplex PCR, the repertoire was profiled, and TCRdb retains in-frame clones only, with some absent. The repertoire includes some 510,000 clones, 70% to 90% of them detected once, and 1.5% to 2% sits in the top ten. Sequences were obtained from PBMCs or T cells enriched from blood (not recorded which). All receptors come from a woman aged 35 to 49 who had recovered from COVID-19.

The gene calls are TRBV12-3 or TRBV12-4 and TRBJ2-1; 7 bases agree with TRBD2. The CDR3 is 12 residues long. The junction had 5 bases not matched to a gene; V was cut back by 7 bases and J by 8 bases. The CDR3 sequence is CASTPSGDEQFF. The CDR3 nucleotides read TGTGCCAGCACCCCCAGCGGGGATGAGCAGTTCTTC.

The gene calls are TRBV6-2 or TRBV6-3 and TRBJ1-5, with D tentatively TRBD1 (6 bases). This CDR3 comprises 13 residues. Germline V gene sequence: CDR1 MNHEY, CDR2 SVGEGT. V shed 5 bases and J shed 6 bases, with 11 bases lying between them. CDR3 in DNA: TGTGCCAGCAGTCCACCAGGGGTTCAGCCCCAGCATTTT. Its protein product is CASSPPGVQPQHF.

This rearrangement joins TRBV2 to TRBJ2-1; D is ambiguous. Germline V CDR1 and CDR2: SNHLY, FYNNEI. The CDR3 contains 13 residues. Trimming pared 7 bases from V and 4 bases from J, leaving 11 bases between. DNA for the CDR3: TGTGCCAGCAAGCCCAGACAATACAATGAGCAGTTCTTC. The encoded protein is CASKPRQYNEQFF.

This clone was recorded only once. V usage is TRBV30 and J usage is TRBJ2-2, with 9 positions matching TRBD2. V was pared by 3 bases and J by 3 bases, with 17 bases of the junction left unmatched. This CDR3 is 19 amino acids long. The germline V gene has CDR1 GTSNPN and CDR2 SVGIG (reference sequence). CDR3: CAWSPGVGSGSQHTGELFF. CDR3 sequence (DNA): TGTGCCTGGAGCCCCGGAGTTGGTAGCGGGAGTCAACACACCGGGGAGCTGTTTTTT.

This chain uses TRBV27 with TRBJ1-5, with 8 bases fitting TRBD1. CDR3 size: 18 residues. V lost 5 bases to trimming and J lost 0 bases; unmatched junction nucleotides: 12. In germline, CDR1 is MNHEY, CDR2 SMNVEV (reference sequence). The CDR3 nucleotides read TGTGCCAGCAGTCCAAATCCGGGACAGGCATATAGCAATCAGCCCCAGCATTTT. This encodes CASSPNPGQAYSNQPQHF.

J is TRBJ2-1 and V is TRBV7-9; TRBD2 agrees at 14 bases. The CDR3 is 18 amino acids. V lost 4 bases, J lost 8 bases, and 13 bases stayed unmatched. Germline V gene sequence: CDR1 SEHNR, CDR2 FQNEAQ (reference sequence). The CDR3 region has the DNA TGTGCCAGCAGCTATCCGGGACTAGCGGGAGAACGGTCGGATGAGCAGTTCTTC. It specifies CASSYPGLAGERSDEQFF.